The clone carrying this T cell receptor beta chain was recorded once. The data were taken from a study of blood T cell repertoires in COVID-19. Whole-study context: Donors in the United States, Italy and Spain gave samples during acute or convalescent COVID-19. T cells, B-cell-depleted T cells, or PBMCs provided the cDNA or gDNA that served as material.

Germline lookup yields CDR1 KGHSH and CDR2 LQKENI. This CDR3 spans 14 amino acids. The V end was cut by 3 bases, the J end by 2 bases, with 11 bases between. Methods used by the authors: From reference gene primer amplification, estimates of nucleated cell counts were derived. Sequencing was performed with immunoSEQ multiplex PCR; in TCRdb, only in-frame clones are kept and a portion is missing. V and J calls and clone size are given by that table; D and trimming were obtained from the DNA. This table has around 55,000 clones, 75% to 85% appearing once. V gene TRBV18 combines with J gene TRBJ2-7; no firm D call. Material for sequencing was peripheral blood. This sequence originates from a human donor in a cohort sampled during active COVID-19. CDR3: CASSPGEWAYEQYF. CDR3 bases: TGTGCCAGCTCACCTGGAGAGTGGGCCTACGAGCAGTACTTC.